This entry is about one T cell receptor beta chain. Its antigen is currently unknown. The sample comes from a study of blood T cells in healthy people across ages. Study results and caveats: Older age went with lower TCR beta diversity per million T cells, in a roughly linear way. Researchers said unsorted PBMCs prevented a conclusive naive versus antigen-experienced comparison. Researchers deemed the diversity estimates from one million T cells underestimates.

Germline CDR1 reads MNHNY; CDR2 reads SVGAGI (reference sequence). This CDR3 contains 13 residues. Primers used in a second PCR of about 6 to 12 cycles were a sample-barcoded 5' primer and a J-beta primer mix. The yield of each sample was at least 2.5 million CDR3-containing paired-end reads. In TCRdb, the 5' RACE reads were re-called with MiXCR into one record per CDR3 protein. The profile shows around 1.5 million distinct CDR3 sequences, approximately 63% of them singletons. This clonotype was sampled from a man aged 18 to 29 in good health. The rearrangement joins TRBV6-6 to TRBJ2-5; D ambiguous. The end of the DNA aligns better with TRBJ2-7, so the J call may be wrong. The sequenced sample was blood. The CDR3 DNA reads as TGTGCCAGCAGTTACACGGACCAATACGAGCAGTACTTC. This gives the protein CASSYTDQYEQYF.